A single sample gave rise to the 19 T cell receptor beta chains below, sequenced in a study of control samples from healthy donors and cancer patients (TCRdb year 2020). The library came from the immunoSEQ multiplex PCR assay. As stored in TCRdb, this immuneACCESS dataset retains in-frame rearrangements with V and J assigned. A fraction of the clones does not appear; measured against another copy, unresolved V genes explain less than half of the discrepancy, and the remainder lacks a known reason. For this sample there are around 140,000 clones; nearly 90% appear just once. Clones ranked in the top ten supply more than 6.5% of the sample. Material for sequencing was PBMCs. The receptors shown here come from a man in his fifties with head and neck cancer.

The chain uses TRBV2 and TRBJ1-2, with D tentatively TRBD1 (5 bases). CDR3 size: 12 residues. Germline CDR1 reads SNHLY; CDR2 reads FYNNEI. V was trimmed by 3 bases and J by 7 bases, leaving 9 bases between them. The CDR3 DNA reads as TGTGCCAGCAGTGACCCCGGGGGTGGCTACACCTTC. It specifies CASSDPGGGYTF.

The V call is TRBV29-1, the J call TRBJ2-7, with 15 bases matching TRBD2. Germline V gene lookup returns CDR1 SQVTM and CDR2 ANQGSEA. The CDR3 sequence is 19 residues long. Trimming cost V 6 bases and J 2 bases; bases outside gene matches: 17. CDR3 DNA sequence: TGCAGCGTCGCAACAAGGGGACTAGCGGGAGGTTGGGAAACCTACGAGCAGTACTTC. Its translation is CSVATRGLAGGWETYEQYF.

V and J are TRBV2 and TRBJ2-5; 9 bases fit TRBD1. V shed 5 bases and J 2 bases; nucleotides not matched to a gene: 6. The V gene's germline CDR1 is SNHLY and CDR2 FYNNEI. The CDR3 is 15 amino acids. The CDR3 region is CASSSGQGPQETQYF. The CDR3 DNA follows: TGTGCCAGCAGTTCCGGACAGGGGCCTCAAGAGACCCAGTACTTC.

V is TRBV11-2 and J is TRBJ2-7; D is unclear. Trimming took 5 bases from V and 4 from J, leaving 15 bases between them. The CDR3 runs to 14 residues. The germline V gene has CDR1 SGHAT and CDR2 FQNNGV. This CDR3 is CASSPVPKSYEQYF. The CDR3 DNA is TGTGCCAGCAGCCCGGTGCCAAAGTCGTACGAGCAGTACTTC.

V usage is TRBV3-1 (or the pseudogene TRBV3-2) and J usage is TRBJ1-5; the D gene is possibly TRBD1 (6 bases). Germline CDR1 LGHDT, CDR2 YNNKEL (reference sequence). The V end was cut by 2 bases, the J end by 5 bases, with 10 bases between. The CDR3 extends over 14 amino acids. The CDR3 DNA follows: TGTGCCAGCAGCCAAACGGGGGCCTATCAGCCCCAGCATTTT. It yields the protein CASSQTGAYQPQHF.

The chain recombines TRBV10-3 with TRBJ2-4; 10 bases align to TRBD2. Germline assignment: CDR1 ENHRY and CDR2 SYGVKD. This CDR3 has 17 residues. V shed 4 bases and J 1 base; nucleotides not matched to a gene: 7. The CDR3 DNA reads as TGTGCCATCAGTGCGCTGTTAGCGGGGGGTGCCAAAAACATTCAGTACTTC. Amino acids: CAISALLAGGAKNIQYF.

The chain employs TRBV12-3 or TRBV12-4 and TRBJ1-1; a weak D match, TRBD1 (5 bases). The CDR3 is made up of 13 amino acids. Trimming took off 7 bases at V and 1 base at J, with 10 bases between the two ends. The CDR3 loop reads CASKRGWNTEAFF. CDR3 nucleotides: TGTGCCAGCAAGCGGGGGTGGAACACTGAAGCTTTCTTT.

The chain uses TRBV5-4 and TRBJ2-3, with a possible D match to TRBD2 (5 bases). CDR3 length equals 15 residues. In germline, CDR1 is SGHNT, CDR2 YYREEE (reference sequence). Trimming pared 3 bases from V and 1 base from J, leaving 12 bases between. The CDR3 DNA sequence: TGTGCCAGCAGCTGGTATATCGGGGGCACAGATACGCAGTATTTT. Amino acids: CASSWYIGGTDTQYF.

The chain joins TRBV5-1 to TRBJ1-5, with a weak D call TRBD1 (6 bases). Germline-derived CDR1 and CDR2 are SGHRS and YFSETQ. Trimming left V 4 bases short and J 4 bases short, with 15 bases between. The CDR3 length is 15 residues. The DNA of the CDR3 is TGCGCCAGCAGCCCGACCGGGGGCCCTAATCAGCCCCAGCATTTT. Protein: CASSPTGGPNQPQHF.

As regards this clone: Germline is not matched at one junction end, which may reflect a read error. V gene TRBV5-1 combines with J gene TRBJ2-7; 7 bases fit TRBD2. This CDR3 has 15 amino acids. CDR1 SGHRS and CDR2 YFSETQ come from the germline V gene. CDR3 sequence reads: CASMSLGGSSHEQYF. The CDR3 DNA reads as TGCGCCAGCATGTCCTTGGGCGGGAGCTCCCACGAGCAGTACTTC.

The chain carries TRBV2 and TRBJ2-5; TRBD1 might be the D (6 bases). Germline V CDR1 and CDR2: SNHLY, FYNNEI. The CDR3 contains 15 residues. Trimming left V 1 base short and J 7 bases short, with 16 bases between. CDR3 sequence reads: CASSEVQGFYGTQYF. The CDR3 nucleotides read TGTGCCAGCAGTGAAGTACAGGGATTTTACGGGACCCAGTACTTC.

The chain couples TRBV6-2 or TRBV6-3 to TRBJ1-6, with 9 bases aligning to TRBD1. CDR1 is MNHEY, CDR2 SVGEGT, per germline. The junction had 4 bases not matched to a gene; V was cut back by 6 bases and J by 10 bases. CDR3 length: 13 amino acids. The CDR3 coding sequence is TGTGCCAGCAGCGGACAGGGGAACTCACCCCTCCACTTT. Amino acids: CASSGQGNSPLHF.

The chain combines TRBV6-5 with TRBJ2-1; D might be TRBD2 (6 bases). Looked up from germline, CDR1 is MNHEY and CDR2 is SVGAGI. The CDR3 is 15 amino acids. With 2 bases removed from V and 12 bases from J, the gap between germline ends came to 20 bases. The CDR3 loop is CASSYGGNGVSRQFF. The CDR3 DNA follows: TGTGCCAGCAGTTACGGGGGGAACGGGGTCTCCAGGCAGTTCTTC.

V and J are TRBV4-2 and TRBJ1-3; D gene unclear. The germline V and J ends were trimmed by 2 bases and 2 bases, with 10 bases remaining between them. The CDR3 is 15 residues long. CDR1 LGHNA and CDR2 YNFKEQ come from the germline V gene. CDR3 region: CASSQLSKPGNTIYF. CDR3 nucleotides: TGTGCCAGCAGCCAACTTAGTAAACCTGGAAACACCATATATTTT.

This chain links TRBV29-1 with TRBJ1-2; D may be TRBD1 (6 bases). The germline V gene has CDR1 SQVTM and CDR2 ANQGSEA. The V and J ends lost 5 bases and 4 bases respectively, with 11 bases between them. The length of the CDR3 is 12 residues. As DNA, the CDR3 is TGCAGCGTTCGGGGGGCCCTCTATGGCTACACCTTC. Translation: CSVRGALYGYTF.

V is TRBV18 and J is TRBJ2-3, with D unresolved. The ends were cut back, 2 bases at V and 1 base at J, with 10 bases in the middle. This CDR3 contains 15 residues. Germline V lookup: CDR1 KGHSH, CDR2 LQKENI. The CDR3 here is CASSPLGSGTDTQYF. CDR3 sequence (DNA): TGTGCCAGCTCACCATTAGGGTCGGGCACAGATACGCAGTATTTT.

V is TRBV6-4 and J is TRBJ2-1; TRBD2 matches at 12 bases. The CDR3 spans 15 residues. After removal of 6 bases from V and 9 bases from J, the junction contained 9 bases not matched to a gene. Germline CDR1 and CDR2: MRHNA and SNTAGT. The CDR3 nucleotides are TGTGCCAGCAGCCTGGCTAGCGGGAGGGCCAGTGAGCAGTTCTTC. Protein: CASSLASGRASEQFF.

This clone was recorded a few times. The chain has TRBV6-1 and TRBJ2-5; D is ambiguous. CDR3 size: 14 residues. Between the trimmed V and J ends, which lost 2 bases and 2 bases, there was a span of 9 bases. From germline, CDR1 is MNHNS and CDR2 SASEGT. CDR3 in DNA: TGTGCCAGCAGTGAAAGGCCGGAACAAGAGACCCAGTACTTC. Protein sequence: CASSERPEQETQYF.

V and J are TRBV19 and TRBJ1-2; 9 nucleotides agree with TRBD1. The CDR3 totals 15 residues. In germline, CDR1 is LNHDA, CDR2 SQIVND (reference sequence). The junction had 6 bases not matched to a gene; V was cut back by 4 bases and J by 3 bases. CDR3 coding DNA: TGTGCCAGTAGTAGGGACAGGGCGCCCTACTATGGCTACACCTTC. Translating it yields CASSRDRAPYYGYTF.